These T cell receptor beta chains were read from a single sample in a study of regulatory T cells in long-lasting Graves disease. MiXCR was run by TCRdb on the multiplex PCR reads, yielding one entry per CDR3 protein. The profile shows over 350,000 distinct CDR3 sequences, less than 15% of them singletons. This same sample was also taken into another study, of T cells in Graves' hyperthyroidism and ophthalmopathy.

Sequencing used peripheral blood mononuclear cells (PBMCs), obtained at new diagnosis, from a patient treated with antithyroid drugs. These receptors originate from a woman aged 45-59 years with Graves disease. Both conserved end residues are part of each CDR3. Each record gives: clone size, V gene, J gene, D gene, CDR3 protein, CDR3 DNA. A D gene is named only where the DNA matches it firmly. The listing skips clone size in some rows; elsewhere it reads once, few, many or a size class.

>many|TRBV29-1|TRBJ2-5|-
CSVDLLQETQYF
TGCAGCGTTGACCTCCTCCAAGAGACCCAGTACTTC
>-|TRBV5-1|TRBJ2-5|TRBD2
CASSSGLAGVKETQYF
TGCGCCAGCAGCTCGGGACTAGCGGGAGTGAAAGAGACCCAGTACTTC
>few|TRBV5-6|TRBJ2-7|-
CASSPWGHFYEQYF
TGTGCCAGCAGCCCCTGGGGCCATTTTTACGAGCAGTACTTC
>many|TRBV29-1|TRBJ1-1|-
CSVIRTANTEAFF
TGCAGCGTTATCCGGACAGCGAACACTGAAGCTTTCTTT
>few|TRBV2|TRBJ1-2|-
CASTPWGGTDGYTF
TGTGCCAGCACTCCCTGGGGAGGAACCGATGGCTACACCTTC
>-|TRBV3-1|TRBJ1-6|-
CASSPGHRYNSPLHF
TGTGCCAGCAGCCCAGGGCATCGGTATAATTCACCCCTCCACTTT
>many|TRBV3-1|TRBJ2-7|-
CASMAESYEQYF
TGTGCCAGCATGGCGGAATCCTACGAGCAGTACTTC
>-|TRBV4-2|TRBJ2-3|-
CASSQVLLQGPDTQYF
TGTGCCAGCAGCCAAGTTCTGTTGCAGGGTCCAGATACGCAGTATTTT
>-|TRBV30|TRBJ2-1|-
CAWSDSRNEQFF
TGTGCCTGGAGTGATTCTCGGAATGAGCAGTTCTTC
>-|TRBV4-1|TRBJ2-1|-
CASSHVTGGTRTSNEQFF
TGCGCCAGCAGCCATGTGACAGGGGGGACTAGGACCAGCAATGAGCAGTTCTTC
>many|TRBV5-1|TRBJ2-3|TRBD1
CASSSGQGPDTQYF
TGCGCCAGCAGCTCGGGACAGGGTCCAGATACGCAGTATTTT
>-|TRBV30|TRBJ2-7|TRBD2
CAWTPGLAGSYEQYF
TGTGCCTGGACCCCGGGGCTAGCGGGAAGTTACGAGCAGTACTTC
>few|TRBV20-1|TRBJ2-5|-
CSAKRQETQYF
TGCAGTGCTAAACGACAAGAGACCCAGTACTTC
>-|TRBV20-1|TRBJ2-1|-
CSARDPRKHNEQFF
TGCAGTGCAAGGGACCCAAGAAAACACAATGAGCAGTTCTTC
>many|TRBV2|TRBJ1-1|-
CASSDTGNTEAFF
TGTGCCAGCAGTGATACGGGGAACACTGAAGCTTTCTTT
>many|TRBV11-2|TRBJ2-7|-
CASSSPLTYEQYF
TGTGCCAGCAGCTCGCCCCTCACCTACGAGCAGTACTTC
>-|TRBV9|TRBJ2-7|TRBD2
CTSSVDGGGSYEQYF
TGTACCAGCAGCGTAGACGGCGGGGGGTCCTACGAGCAGTACTTC
>few|TRBV7-2|TRBJ2-2|-
CASRYSGSGELFF
TGTGCCAGCAGATACAGCGGATCCGGGGAGCTGTTTTTT
>few|TRBV28|TRBJ1-5|TRBD1
CASSFGDRELQPQHF
TGTGCCAGCAGTTTTGGGGACAGGGAACTTCAGCCCCAGCATTTT
>few|TRBV5-5|TRBJ1-2|-
CASSSGPPGRGYGYTF
TGTGCCAGCAGCTCGGGACCCCCCGGGCGAGGCTATGGCTACACCTTC
>few|TRBV5-4|TRBJ2-5|TRBD2
CASSTGLAGTETQYF
TGTGCCAGCAGCACCGGACTAGCGGGAACTGAGACCCAGTACTTC
>many|TRBV5-1|TRBJ1-4|-
CASSFGTDSEKLFF
TGCGCCAGCAGCTTCGGAACTGACTCGGAAAAACTGTTTTTT
>few|TRBV19|TRBJ2-5|-
CASSTSTQGGETQYF
TGTGCCAGTAGTACCTCTACCCAGGGCGGGGAGACCCAGTACTTC
>many|TRBV12-3/TRBV12-4|TRBJ2-1|-
CASSFVEGEQFF
TGTGCCAGCAGTTTTGTAGAGGGCGAGCAGTTCTTC
>many|TRBV7-2|TRBJ2-5|-
CASSYLGGAQETQYF
TGTGCCAGCAGCTACCTGGGGGGGGCCCAAGAGACCCAGTACTTC
>many|TRBV6-1|TRBJ2-2|-
CASSRSERYVSSNTGELFF
TGTGCCAGCTCCCGGTCTGAGCGATACGTATCCTCGAACACCGGGGAGCTGTTTTTT
>-|TRBV19|TRBJ2-7|-
CASSMTSIHEQYF
TGTGCCAGTAGTATGACTAGTATCCACGAGCAGTACTTC
>many|TRBV28|TRBJ2-7|-
CASSFGYRGSYEQYF
TGTGCCAGCAGTTTCGGCTATAGGGGGTCCTACGAGCAGTACTTC
>many|TRBV5-5|TRBJ2-7|TRBD2
CASAREGGRFYEQYF
TGTGCCAGCGCCCGGGAAGGCGGGAGATTCTACGAGCAGTACTTC
>many|TRBV20-1|TRBJ2-1|TRBD2
CSATGGWHEQFF
TGCAGTGCTACGGGAGGCTGGCATGAGCAGTTCTTC
>-|TRBV4-1|TRBJ2-1|TRBD2
CASSLLGSSGRRGNEQFF
TGCGCCAGCAGCCTCCTGGGGAGTAGCGGGAGGAGGGGAAATGAGCAGTTCTTC
>-|TRBV20-1|TRBJ2-1|-
CSARDLIGSYNEQFF
TGCAGTGCTAGAGATTTGATAGGGTCCTACAATGAGCAGTTCTTC
>many|TRBV7-9|TRBJ1-5|TRBD1
CASSLGDRAAQPQHF
TGTGCCAGCAGCTTAGGGGACAGGGCGGCTCAGCCCCAGCATTTT
>-|TRBV10-3|TRBJ2-1|-
CAISPPSGKRFYHEQFF
TGTGCCATCAGCCCTCCCTCCGGGAAGAGGTTTTACCATGAGCAGTTCTTC
>-|TRBV7-9|TRBJ2-1|-
CASSLVRVNDNEQFF
TGTGCCAGCAGCTTAGTTCGGGTAAACGACAATGAGCAGTTCTTC
>-|TRBV5-1|TRBJ2-1|TRBD1
CASSLAWGQYNEQFF
TGCGCCAGCAGCTTGGCCTGGGGACAGTACAATGAGCAGTTCTTC
>many|TRBV3-1|TRBJ1-5|-
CASSQDRNNQPQHF
TGTGCCAGCAGCCAAGACAGAAACAATCAGCCCCAGCATTTT
>few|TRBV5-1|TRBJ2-3|TRBD2
CASSLLPGGPPTDTQYF
TGCGCCAGCAGCTTGTTACCGGGAGGGCCTCCTACAGATACGCAGTATTTT
>-|TRBV10-3|TRBJ1-6|-
CAISDRGSSPLHF
TGTGCCATCAGTGATCGGGGGAGCTCACCCCTCCACTTT
>-|TRBV7-2|TRBJ2-1|TRBD2
CASSLKGWASGRPNEQFF
TGTGCCAGCAGCCTCAAAGGGTGGGCTAGCGGGAGGCCGAATGAGCAGTTCTTC
>few|TRBV3-1|TRBJ2-2|TRBD2
CASSPIFGLAENTGELFF
TGTGCCAGCAGCCCGATTTTTGGACTAGCGGAGAACACCGGGGAGCTGTTTTTT
>many|TRBV2|TRBJ1-5|-
CASSEASGFNQPQHF
TGTGCCAGCAGTGAAGCGTCAGGGTTCAATCAGCCCCAGCATTTT
>many|TRBV11-2|TRBJ1-1|-
CASSLVLGAREAFF
TGTGCCAGCAGCTTAGTATTGGGAGCGCGTGAAGCTTTCTTT
>many|TRBV6-2/TRBV6-3|TRBJ2-1|TRBD2
CASSPGRLAGGPGRYNEQFF
TGTGCCAGCAGCCCGGGGCGACTAGCGGGAGGGCCGGGACGATACAATGAGCAGTTCTTC